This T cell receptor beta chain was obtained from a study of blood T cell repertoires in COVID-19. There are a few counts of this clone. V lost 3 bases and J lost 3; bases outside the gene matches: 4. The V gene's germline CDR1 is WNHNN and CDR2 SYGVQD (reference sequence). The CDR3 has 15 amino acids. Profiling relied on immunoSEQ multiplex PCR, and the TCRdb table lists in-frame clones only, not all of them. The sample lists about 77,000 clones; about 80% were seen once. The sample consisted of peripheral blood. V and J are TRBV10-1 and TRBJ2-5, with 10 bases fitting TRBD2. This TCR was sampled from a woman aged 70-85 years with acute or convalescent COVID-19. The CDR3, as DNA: TGCGCCAGCAGTGAACGTAGCGGGGGGAAAGAGACCCAGTACTTC. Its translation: CASSERSGGKETQYF.